The sequence of this T cell receptor (beta chain) was determined in a study of blood T cell repertoires in COVID-19. CDR3 size: 18 residues. V shed 4 bases and J 2 bases; nucleotides not matched to a gene: 12. Germline CDR1 and CDR2: KGHDR and SFDVKD. The assay was immunoSEQ multiplex PCR, and TCRdb's table has in-frame clones only and misses some. The sample has some 31,000 clones; about 84% are singletons. The source of this sequence is a man between 65 and 85 years old with COVID-19, enrolled during active disease. This rearrangement joins TRBV24-1 to TRBJ2-5; TRBD2 matches 10 bases. Material for sequencing was peripheral blood. The CDR3 nucleotides are TGTGCCACCAGTGACCCTACTAGCGGGATCGGTAAACAAGAGACCCAGTACTTC. Protein sequence: CATSDPTSGIGKQETQYF.